The sequence of this TCR beta chain was determined in a study of cytomegalovirus exposure and HLA in healthy donors. Study background: Earlier, roughly 180 million T cells were analyzed, and 117 million unique TCR beta sequences were found among them. Broader study findings: For most TCR sequences rarity was the rule, although some public TCRs occurred in many donors. Under in vitro conditions, three CMV-associated chains were confirmed as specific for CMV antigens.

Remarks on this clone: What it binds is not known.

PCR amplification relied on 60 Vbeta primers (plus 13 Jbeta primers). Sequenced by immunoSEQ multiplex PCR; TCRdb stores in-frame clones only, minus some. The sample holds about 160,000 clones, around 80% seen once. The germline V gene encodes CDR1 SGHVS and CDR2 FQNEAQ. The V gene lost 2 bases and the J gene lost 7 bases, with 11 bases spanning the gap. The CDR3 totals 13 residues. The sequenced material came from PBMCs. This TCR was recovered from a man aged 30 to 45 in good health and CMV-seronegative. The chain carries TRBV7-8 and TRBJ1-2; weak D call: TRBD1 (6 bases). The CDR3 DNA reads as TGTGCCAGCAGCTTATTCAGGGGCGTTGGCTACACCTTC. Protein: CASSLFRGVGYTF. Together with reference TRBV7-8 and TRBJ1-2, the CDR3 gives the full variable domain: GAGVSQSPRYKVAKRGQDVALRCDPISGHVSLFWYQQALGQGPEFLTYFQNEAQLDKSGLPSDRFFAERPEGSVSTLKIQRTQQEDSAVYLCASSLFRGVGYTFGSGTRLTVV.